The sequence of this T cell receptor beta chain was determined in a study of early T cells in non-severe SARS-CoV-2 infection (dated by TCRdb to the early 2020s). Background for the entire study: Because TCR sequencing relied on bulk RNA taken from unsorted whole blood, pairing of alpha and beta chains was not possible. Study-wide conclusions, independent of this receptor: VDJdb matching was skewed toward anti-spike CD8 responses and likely underestimated virus-specific expansions by missing private and CD4 specificities.

Library method: 5' RACE. TCRdb names NextSeq 500 as the instrument used. Unique molecular identifiers were attached to individual cDNA molecules in the TCR library protocol so that sequencing error and PCR bias could be corrected. TCR alpha and beta chains were both sequenced, and the abundances of alpha and beta sequences in each sample were closely correlated with each other. In the paper's pipeline: V gene, J gene and CDR3 annotation of TCR sequences was performed with Decombinator V4. Expanded TCRs were defined as changing significantly between any two time points under a Poisson model with p below 0.0001. TCR abundances were normalised to the total number of TCRs sequenced in each sample and reported as counts per million. TRAV1-2 paired with TRAJ12, TRAJ20 or TRAJ33 defined MAIT TCRs, while TRAV10 paired with TRAJ18 defined iNKT TCRs. A search of VDJdb, accessed on 1 November 2021, was run for TCRs annotated to CMV, EBV and SARS-CoV-2, with TCRs annotated for multiple antigens excluded. In-frame beta chains were kept once TCRdb had trimmed the public reads at Q25 with fastp and called clones with MiXCR. Rows are unified per CDR3 protein, each entry keeping the most common DNA and genes. It is TCRdb's table, rather than the study itself, that gives the V and J calls and clone size. The sample table lists some 46,000 distinct CDR3 sequences, about a tenth of them with a count of one. 14% to 15% of the sample rests with the top ten.

This clonotype was seen more than once but under ten times. Its specific antigen is unknown. The input lacks base qualities; no much larger clone sits a single base away. A case-control design nested within a healthcare worker cohort in London, UK, was used, with weekly nasopharyngeal swab PCR tests and blood sampling performed. Between 23 and 31 March 2020, the week of the UK lockdown, healthcare workers were enrolled and then followed up weekly for as long as 16 weeks. The CDR3 starts with the cysteine, ends with the phenylalanine, and has 15 residues. Only the CDR3 DNA stays, 45 bases, in frame from base 1. CDR1 and CDR2 are read off the germline V gene (reference sequence) as LNHDA and SQIVND. For this chain, trimming is 6 bases at the V end and 5 bases at the J end, and the number of junction bases without a gene match is 9.

The chain was built from TRBV19 and TRBJ1-4, with 7 central nucleotides matching TRBD1. The TCR comes from an adult who was a healthcare worker with PCR-confirmed SARS-CoV-2 infection or an uninfected control (not recorded which). The sample comprised whole blood. The CDR3 region reads CASSPDTRGNEKLFF. In nucleotides, the sequence is TGTGCCAGTAGCCCAGATACCAGGGGGAATGAAAAACTGTTTTTT.